A selection of T cell receptor beta chains follows, all from one sample in a study of graft-versus-host responses after intestinal transplantation. The data were produced by immunoSEQ multiplex PCR, yet TCRdb's version contains in-frame clones alone and is incomplete. The table includes about 89,000 clones, 92% detected once. Their antigens are not known. The sample consisted of unstimulated CD4+ T cells sorted from spleen or lymph node cells, taken before intestinal transplant. Receptor source: a human donor who received an intestinal transplant. The CDR3 runs from the conserved cysteine through the conserved F or W. D genes are given only for firm matches. Rows may omit the clone size; those that give it use once, few, many or a size class.

CDR3 protein,CDR3 DNA,D gene,V gene,J gene,clone size
CASSPGTVQETQYF,TGTGCCAGCAGCCCCGGGACAGTACAAGAGACCCAGTACTTC,TRBD1,TRBV7-9,TRBJ2-5,.
CASSIRDSLTYEQYF,TGCGCCAGCAGCATACGGGACTCTCTTACCTACGAGCAGTACTTC,.,TRBV5-1,TRBJ2-7,.
CASSLARSSGSYEQYF,TGCGCCAGCAGCTTAGCCAGGTCTAGCGGGAGCTACGAGCAGTACTTC,TRBD2,TRBV5-1,TRBJ2-7,.
CASSRDYSIYEQYF,TGCGCCAGCAGCAGGGACTACTCCATCTACGAGCAGTACTTC,TRBD2,TRBV5-1,TRBJ2-7,.
CASSFNRGAEAFF,TGTGCCAGCAGCTTTAACAGAGGGGCTGAAGCTTTCTTT,.,TRBV27,TRBJ1-1,.
CASQTGVNQPQHF,TGTGCCAGTCAGACAGGGGTCAATCAGCCCCAGCATTTT,TRBD1,TRBV6-6,TRBJ1-5,.
CASTATGRTLLAGELFF,TGTGCCAGCACCGCGACAGGGAGGACCCTTTTAGCCGGGGAGCTGTTTTTT,.,TRBV11-2,TRBJ2-2,.
CASSYSRVARADTQYF,TGTGCCAGCAGTTACTCGAGGGTAGCGAGGGCAGATACGCAGTATTTT,.,TRBV6-5,TRBJ2-3,once
CASTPSGEGGQPQHF,TGTGCCAGCACTCCCTCGGGGGAAGGAGGTCAGCCCCAGCATTTT,.,TRBV28,TRBJ1-5,.
CASSFQGTHYGYTF,TGTGCCAGCAGTTTCCAAGGGACACACTATGGCTACACCTTC,.,TRBV27,TRBJ1-2,.
CASSTYTDTQYF,TGTGCCAGCAGCACCTACACAGATACGCAGTATTTT,.,TRBV5-5,TRBJ2-3,.
CASSSGLAGVVIYNEQFF,TGTGCCAGCAGCTCGGGACTAGCGGGAGTTGTAATTTACAATGAGCAGTTCTTC,TRBD2,TRBV5-4,TRBJ2-1,.
CATKDSLYTDTQYF,TGTGCCACCAAGGACAGCCTTTACACAGATACGCAGTATTTT,.,TRBV6-1,TRBJ2-3,once
CATKVRQGHEKLFF,TGTGCCACCAAGGTCCGGCAAGGCCATGAAAAACTGTTTTTT,.,TRBV21-1,TRBJ1-4,few
CASSSQQGASSGANVLTF,TGTGCCAGCAGTTCCCAACAGGGGGCGAGTTCTGGGGCCAACGTCCTGACTTTC,TRBD1,TRBV28,TRBJ2-6,.
CASSLRPPYSNQPQHF,TGTGCCAGCAGTTTAAGGCCACCTTATAGCAATCAGCCCCAGCATTTT,.,TRBV28,TRBJ1-5,.
CASSLIGFFYF,TGTGCCAGCAGTTTGATCGGCTTTTTCTACTTC,.,TRBV28,TRBJ2-7,.
CASSLKQGLAGGGTDTQYF,TGTGCCAGCAGTTTAAAGCAAGGACTAGCGGGAGGAGGCACAGATACGCAGTATTTT,TRBD2,TRBV27,TRBJ2-3,once
CASSTGGGTYEQYF,TGTGCCAGCAGTACAGGGGGTGGAACCTACGAGCAGTACTTC,TRBD1,TRBV6-5,TRBJ2-7,.
CASSLAGTGAEKLFF,TGTGCCAGCAGCTTAGCAGGGACAGGGGCTGAAAAACTGTTTTTT,TRBD1,TRBV7-6,TRBJ1-4,.
CASSYGTRNSGNTIYF,TGTGCCAGCAGTTACGGGACAAGGAACTCTGGAAACACCATATATTTT,.,TRBV6-6,TRBJ1-3,.
CASSLGGAGGGTDTQYF,TGTGCCAGCAGCTTAGGTGGTGCGGGAGGGGGCACAGATACGCAGTATTTT,TRBD2,TRBV7-2,TRBJ2-3,.
CATSRERTSGRAGDNEQFF,TGTGCCACCAGCAGAGAGAGGACTAGCGGGCGGGCGGGGGACAATGAGCAGTTCTTC,TRBD2,TRBV15,TRBJ2-1,.
CASSDIAGWRETQYF,TGCGCCAGCAGCGATATCGCGGGGTGGAGAGAGACCCAGTACTTC,.,TRBV5-1,TRBJ2-5,.
CASSRAETGELFF,TGCGCCAGCAGTAGAGCGGAGACCGGGGAGCTGTTTTTT,.,TRBV10-1,TRBJ2-2,once
CASRTGTGSSYEQYF,TGTGCCAGCAGAACCGGGACAGGGAGCTCCTACGAGCAGTACTTC,TRBD1,TRBV6-6,TRBJ2-7,.